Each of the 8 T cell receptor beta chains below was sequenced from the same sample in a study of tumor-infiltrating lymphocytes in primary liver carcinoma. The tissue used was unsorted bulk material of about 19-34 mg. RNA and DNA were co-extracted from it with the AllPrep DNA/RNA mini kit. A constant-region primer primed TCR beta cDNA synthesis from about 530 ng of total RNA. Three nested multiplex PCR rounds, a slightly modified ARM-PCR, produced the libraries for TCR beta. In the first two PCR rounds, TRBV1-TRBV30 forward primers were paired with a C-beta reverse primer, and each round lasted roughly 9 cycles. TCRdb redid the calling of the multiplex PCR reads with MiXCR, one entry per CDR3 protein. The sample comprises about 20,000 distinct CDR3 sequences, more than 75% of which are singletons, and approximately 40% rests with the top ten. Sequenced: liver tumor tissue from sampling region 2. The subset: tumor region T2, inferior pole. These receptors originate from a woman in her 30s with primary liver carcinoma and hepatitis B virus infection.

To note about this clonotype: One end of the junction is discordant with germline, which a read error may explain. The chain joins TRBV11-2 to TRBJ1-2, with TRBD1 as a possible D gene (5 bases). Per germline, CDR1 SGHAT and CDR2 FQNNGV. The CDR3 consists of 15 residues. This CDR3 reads CASSLDVMAGRDYAF. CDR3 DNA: TGTGCCAGCAGCTTAGATGTGATGGCAGGGAGAGACTACGCCTTC.

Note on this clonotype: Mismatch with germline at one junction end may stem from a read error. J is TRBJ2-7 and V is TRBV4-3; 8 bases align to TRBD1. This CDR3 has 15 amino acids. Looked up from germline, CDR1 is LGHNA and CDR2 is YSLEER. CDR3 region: CANSQYRWTGREQYF. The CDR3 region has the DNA TGTGCCAACAGCCAATATCGATGGACAGGGCGGGAGCAGTACTTC.

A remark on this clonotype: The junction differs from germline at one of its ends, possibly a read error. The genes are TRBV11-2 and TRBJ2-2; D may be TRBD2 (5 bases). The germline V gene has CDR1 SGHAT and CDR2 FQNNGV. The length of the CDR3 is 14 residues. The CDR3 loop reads CTSSSFTSFGELFF. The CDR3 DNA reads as TGTACCAGCAGCTCCTTTACTAGTTTTGGGGAGCTGTTTTTT.

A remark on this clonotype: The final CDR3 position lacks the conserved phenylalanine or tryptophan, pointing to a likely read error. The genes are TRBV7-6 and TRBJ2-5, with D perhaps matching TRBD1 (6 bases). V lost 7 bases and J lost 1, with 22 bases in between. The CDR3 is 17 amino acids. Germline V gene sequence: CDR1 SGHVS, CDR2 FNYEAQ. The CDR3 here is CASNSSIQGSAQETQYL. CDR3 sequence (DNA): TGTGCCAGCAACTCCAGTATACAGGGATCAGCCCAAGAGACCCAGTACTTA.

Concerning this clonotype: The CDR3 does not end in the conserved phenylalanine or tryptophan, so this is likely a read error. CDR3 DNA: TGTGCCAGCAGTTTATGGGCGGGAGGCGAAAACATTCAGTACTTA. Encoded protein: CASSLWAGGENIQYL. The V and J genes are TRBV28 and TRBJ2-4; 8 positions match TRBD2. V trimming: 0 bases; J trimming: 5 bases; junction bases outside the gene matches: 3. Germline V gene sequence: CDR1 MDHEN, CDR2 SYDVKM. CDR3 size: 15 residues.

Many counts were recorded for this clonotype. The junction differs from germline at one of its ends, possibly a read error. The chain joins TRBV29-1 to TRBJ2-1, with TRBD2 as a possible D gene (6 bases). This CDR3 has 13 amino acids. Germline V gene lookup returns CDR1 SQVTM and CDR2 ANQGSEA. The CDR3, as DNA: TGCAGCGTTGAAACTAGCAACCACAATGAGCGGTTCTTC. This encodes CSVETSNHNERFF.

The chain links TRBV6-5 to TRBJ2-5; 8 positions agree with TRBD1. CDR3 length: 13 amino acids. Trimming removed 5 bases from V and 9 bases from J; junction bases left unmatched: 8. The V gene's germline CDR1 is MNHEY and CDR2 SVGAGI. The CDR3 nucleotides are TGTGCCAGCAGTATCGACAGGGGACTGGCCCAGTACTTC. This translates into CASSIDRGLAQYF.

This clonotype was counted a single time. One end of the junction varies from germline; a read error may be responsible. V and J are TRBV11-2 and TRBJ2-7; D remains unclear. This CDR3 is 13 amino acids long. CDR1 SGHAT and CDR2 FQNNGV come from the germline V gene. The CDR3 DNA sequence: TGTGCCAGCAGCTTATACTCAAACTACGAGCGGTACTTC. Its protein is CASSLYSNYERYF. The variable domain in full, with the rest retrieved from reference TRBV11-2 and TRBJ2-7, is EAGVAQSPRYKIIEKRQSVAFWCNPISGHATLYWYQQILGQGPKLLIQFQNNGVVDDSQLPKDRFSAERLKGVDSTLKIQPAKLEDSAVYLCASSLYSNYERYFGPGTRLTVT.